These 21 T cell receptor beta chains came from one sample sequenced in a study of spatial heterogeneity in lung cancer. General study points: One measure, the expanded intratumoral alpha and beta TCR count, tracked tumor mutation counts.

Their antigens remain unidentified. Time point: sample taken at primary tumor resection. TCRdb re-called the 5' RACE reads with MiXCR, one entry per CDR3 protein. The sample lists under 20,000 distinct CDR3 sequences, 5.7% occurring once. Material: lung tumor tissue, obtained at surgery. Receptor source: a female donor with early-stage non-small cell lung cancer.

At least ten counts were recorded for this clonotype. V is TRBV5-1 and J is TRBJ2-2; either TRBD1 or TRBD2 may fit D (5 bases each). CDR3 size: 13 residues. Looked up from germline, CDR1 is SGHRS and CDR2 is YFSETQ. Trimming shortened V by 4 bases and J by 3 bases, and 7 bases separated the two germline ends. Here the CDR3 reads CASSRGDTGELFF. As DNA, the CDR3 is TGCGCCAGCAGCAGGGGAGACACCGGGGAGCTGTTTTTT.

This clonotype has only a few counts. The chain has TRBV19 and TRBJ2-7; 8 bases are shared with TRBD2. The V segment lost 6 bases and the J segment 4 bases; nucleotides outside the gene matches: 8. The CDR3 contains 14 residues. The germline V gene encodes CDR1 LNHDA and CDR2 SQIVND (reference sequence). This CDR3 is CASSWRGEIYEQYF. The DNA for the CDR3 is TGTGCCAGTAGCTGGCGGGGGGAAATTTACGAGCAGTACTTC.

This clonotype was seen many times. The J gene is TRBJ2-3, the V gene TRBV27, with D unresolved. This CDR3 has 14 residues. The ends were cut back, 6 bases at V and 1 base at J, with 11 bases in the middle. Germline-derived CDR1 and CDR2 are MNHEY and SMNVEV (reference sequence). CDR3 loop: CASSPMVGTDTQYF. CDR3 coding DNA: TGTGCCAGCAGCCCCATGGTGGGCACAGATACGCAGTATTTT.

This clonotype was recorded at least ten times. This chain links TRBV7-9 with TRBJ2-7; D is ambiguous. Per the germline V gene, CDR1 is SEHNR and CDR2 is FQNEAQ (reference sequence). This CDR3 has 12 residues. Trimming shortened V by 3 bases and J by 2 bases, and 5 bases separated the two germline ends. The CDR3: CASSFTAYEQYF. The CDR3 bases are TGTGCCAGCAGCTTCACAGCCTACGAGCAGTACTTC. Variable domain in full (rest from reference TRBV7-9 and TRBJ2-7): DTGVSQNPRHKITKRGQNVTFRCDPISEHNRLYWYRQTLGQGPEFLTYFQNEAQLEKSRLLSDRFSAERPKGSFSTLEIQRTEQGDSAMYLCASSFTAYEQYFGPGTRLTVT.

By proportion, this clonotype is medium-sized. The gene calls are TRBV2 and TRBJ2-3; tentative D call: TRBD2 (6 bases). Trimming cost V 6 bases and J 3 bases, with 25 bases left between them. The CDR3 is 18 amino acids. The germline gives CDR1 SNHLY, CDR2 FYNNEI. The CDR3 nucleotides read TGTGCCAGCAGGACCCCCAGGCCGACTTCCGGGGGTACAGATACGCAGTATTTT. Residues: CASRTPRPTSGGTDTQYF.

In this sample, this clonotype turned up many times. The chain combines TRBV11-2 with TRBJ1-1; no reliable D call. The germline V gene has CDR1 SGHAT and CDR2 FQNNGV. This CDR3 has 14 amino acids. Trimming removed 2 bases from V and 6 bases from J, with 13 bases in between. The CDR3 DNA sequence: TGTGCCAGCAGCTTATGGGGTTTGCGCGCTGAAGCTTTCTTT. Translation gives CASSLWGLRAEAFF.

Ten or more counts support this clonotype. The chain joins TRBV5-1 to TRBJ2-2; tentatively, D is TRBD1 (5 bases). The CDR3 consists of 16 residues. CDR1 is SGHRS and CDR2 is YFSETQ in the germline V gene. The ends were cut back, 2 bases at V and 0 bases at J, with 11 bases in the middle. CDR3 amino acids: CASSFWAGPNTGELFF. In DNA form, the CDR3 reads TGCGCCAGCAGCTTCTGGGCAGGGCCGAACACCGGGGAGCTGTTTTTT.

As regards this clonotype: Just one base apart from a much larger clone, this may be a read error. No conserved phenylalanine or tryptophan is present at the end of the CDR3, so a read error is the likely explanation. V gene TRBV20-1 combines with J gene TRBJ1-5, with D perhaps matching TRBD1 (5 bases). Germline loops: CDR1 DFQATT, CDR2 SNEGSKA (reference sequence). V was clipped by 3 bases and J by 10 bases, with 13 bases between them. The CDR3 covers 12 residues. The CDR3 spells CSARDTGDPQHS. CDR3 in DNA: TGCAGTGCTAGGGACACCGGGGATCCCCAGCATTCT.

This clonotype was counted only a few times. The J gene is TRBJ2-2, the V gene TRBV4-2; 8 bases line up with TRBD2. The CDR3 runs to 18 residues. V was clipped by 0 bases and J by 6 bases; unmatched bases: 12. Germline loops: CDR1 LGHNA, CDR2 YNFKEQ. This CDR3 reads CASSQDSAGVSLAGELFF. The CDR3 region has the DNA TGTGCCAGCAGCCAAGACTCAGCGGGAGTTAGTCTCGCCGGGGAGCTGTTTTTT.

This clonotype was counted ten times or more. The chain has TRBV20-1 and TRBJ2-7; 7 nucleotides line up with TRBD1. Per germline, CDR1 DFQATT and CDR2 SNEGSKA (reference sequence). V gave up 6 bases and J gave up 3 bases; unmatched junction bases: 5. This CDR3 comprises 12 residues. DNA of the CDR3: TGCAGTGCATACAGGGGTAACTACGAGCAGTACTTC. It yields the protein CSAYRGNYEQYF.

This clonotype was picked up many times. This rearrangement joins TRBV27 to TRBJ1-2; no clear D. With 0 bases removed from V and 0 bases from J, the gap between germline ends came to 8 bases. This CDR3 comprises 15 residues. Germline CDR1 reads MNHEY; CDR2 reads SMNVEV (reference sequence). The CDR3 protein is CASSLSAVTNYGYTF. CDR3 nucleotide sequence: TGTGCCAGCAGTTTATCGGCGGTGACTAACTATGGCTACACCTTC.

The CDR3, as DNA: TGTGCCAGCAGTAGCGGGAGTGATACGCAGTATTTT. Translating it yields CASSSGSDTQYF. The chain links TRBV7-9 to TRBJ2-3, with TRBD2 matching over 9 bases. The CDR3 is made up of 12 amino acids. From germline, CDR1 is SEHNR and CDR2 FQNEAQ (reference sequence). Unmatched junction bases numbered 1, after V lost 6 bases and J lost 6 bases.

V usage is TRBV2 and J usage is TRBJ2-2; D is unclear. Germline values: CDR1 SNHLY, CDR2 FYNNEI. V was cut by 2 bases and J by 0 bases, with 10 bases left in between. CDR3 length: 16 amino acids. The DNA for the CDR3 is TGTGCCAGCAGTGAACAAGGGCCTACGAACACCGGGGAGCTGTTTTTT. As protein: CASSEQGPTNTGELFF.

This clonotype was seen only a few times. This chain joins TRBV2 and TRBJ2-7; possibly TRBD1 or TRBD2 for D (6 bases each). The V end lost 5 bases, the J end lost 6 bases, and 14 bases lay between the germline ends. In germline, CDR1 is SNHLY, CDR2 FYNNEI. The CDR3 totals 13 residues. The CDR3 nucleotides are TGTGCCAGCAGTCTCCAAGGGGGAGGCGAGCAGTACTTC. Its protein product is CASSLQGGGEQYF.

This clonotype appeared many times. The gene calls are TRBV3-1 and TRBJ1-1; no clear D. Trimming took off 4 bases at V and 4 bases at J, with 10 bases between the two ends. Germline CDR1 and CDR2: LGHDT and YNNKEL (reference sequence). The length of the CDR3 is 13 residues. CDR3 loop: CASSRQLATEAFF. DNA of the CDR3: TGTGCCAGCAGCCGTCAGTTAGCCACTGAAGCTTTCTTT.

This clonotype has just a few counts. The chain combines TRBV27 with TRBJ2-1; 11 bases agree with TRBD2. This CDR3 comprises 17 residues. Germline trimming cut 0 bases from V and 6 bases from J; bases unmatched to any gene: 7. Germline CDR1 MNHEY, CDR2 SMNVEV (reference sequence). The CDR3 sequence: CASSLSRTSGRSNEQFF. DNA for the CDR3: TGTGCCAGCAGTTTATCTCGTACTAGCGGGAGATCCAATGAGCAGTTCTTC.

V gene TRBV12-3 or TRBV12-4 combines with J gene TRBJ2-3; D uncertain. Trimming took off 8 bases at V and 3 bases at J, with 6 bases between the two ends. The CDR3 is 11 residues long. Written as DNA, the CDR3 is TGTGCCAGCGGCCTTACAGATACGCAGTATTTT. Amino acids: CASGLTDTQYF.

The V gene is TRBV12-3 or TRBV12-4, the J gene TRBJ2-7; D ambiguous. V was shortened by 8 bases and J by 0 bases, with 11 bases between the two germline ends. The CDR3 length is 13 residues. DNA for the CDR3: TGTGCCAGCGCCTCTGTCAACTCCTACGAGCAGTACTTC. Translation gives CASASVNSYEQYF.

CDR3 coding DNA: TGTGCCAGCAGTGAGTTTCCGTACCAAGAGACCCAGTACTTC. Residues: CASSEFPYQETQYF. V usage is TRBV6-1 and J usage is TRBJ2-5; D gene unclear. Trimming removed 3 bases from V and 0 bases from J, with 8 bases in between. Looked up from germline, CDR1 is MNHNS and CDR2 is SASEGT. This CDR3 is 14 amino acids long.

This chain joins TRBV12-3 or TRBV12-4 and TRBJ1-1; D is perhaps TRBD1 (5 bases). V was shortened by 7 bases and J by 5 bases, with 14 bases between the two germline ends. The CDR3 sequence is 13 residues long. The CDR3 spells CASNPFQGTEAFF. In DNA, the CDR3 is TGTGCCAGCAACCCATTCCAGGGTACTGAAGCTTTCTTT.

This clonotype was detected many times. J is TRBJ1-1 and V is TRBV5-6; D uncertain. Trimming took off 0 bases at V and 2 bases at J, with 5 bases between the two ends. The CDR3 consists of 13 residues. CDR1 is SGHDT, CDR2 YYEEEE, per germline. This chain's CDR3 is CASSLDRNTEAFF. The CDR3 DNA sequence: TGTGCCAGCAGCTTGGACAGAAACACTGAAGCTTTCTTT.